A selection of T cell receptor beta chains follows, all from one sample in a study of blood T cell repertoires in COVID-19. Libraries were prepared by immunoSEQ multiplex PCR; TCRdb keeps only in-frame clonotypes and omits some of them. Counted here are a few hundred thousand clones, around 85% occurring once; the ten biggest clones make up around 3.4%. Sample: peripheral blood. The receptors derive from a woman aged 18-35 years with acute or convalescent COVID-19. Each CDR3 is given with its conserved first and last residue. The D gene is left open where the match is weak. Where a row states a size, it is once, few, many or the class of an expanded clone; other rows omit it.

j_gene	v_gene	abundance	d_gene	CDR3nt	CDR3aa
TRBJ1-1	TRBV5-4	few	TRBD1	TGTGCCAGCAGCCTTCGACAGGGTGAAGCTTTCTTT	CASSLRQGEAFF
TRBJ1-2	TRBV30	once	-	TGTGCCTGGGCCCGTTATACCCGGGAACAGGGCTATGGCTACACCTTC	CAWARYTREQGYGYTF
TRBJ2-3	TRBV7-2	-	TRBD2	TGTGCCAGCAGCTTAAGGTTGGGTGGACTAGCTGGGGGGGATACGCAGTATTTT	CASSLRLGGLAGGDTQYF
TRBJ2-3	TRBV28	-	-	TGTGCCAGCAGTTTCCTAATTTTCAGGTCGGATACGCAGTATTTT	CASSFLIFRSDTQYF
TRBJ1-5	TRBV5-1	-	-	TGCGCCAGCAGCTTCCTTGGGATAGGCCAGGGACAGCCCCAGCATTTT	CASSFLGIGQGQPQHF
TRBJ2-3	TRBV25-1	once	-	TGTGCCAGCAGCCTCCCGAGCACAGATACGCAGTATTTT	CASSLPSTDTQYF
TRBJ1-1	TRBV6-5	-	-	TGTGCCAGCAGACTGGGGGGGAGCACTGAAGCTTTCTTT	CASRLGGSTEAFF
TRBJ1-3	TRBV11-2	-	-	TGTGCCAGCAGTCCTACTGGAAACACCATATATTTT	CASSPTGNTIYF
TRBJ2-5	TRBV2	-	-	TGTGCCAGCAGTGAATTGCTGGACGGGAGCCAAGAGACCCAGTACTTC	CASSELLDGSQETQYF
TRBJ1-1	TRBV4-1	-	-	TGCGCCAGCAGCCAACAATTCATGAACACTGAAGCTTTCTTT	CASSQQFMNTEAFF
TRBJ2-2	TRBV24-1	-	TRBD1	TGTGCCACCAGTGACCGCAGGCCCCGACAGGGGAACACCGGGGAGCTGTTTTTT	CATSDRRPRQGNTGELFF
TRBJ2-1	TRBV9	-	TRBD2	TGTGCCAGCAGCGTAGGGGGGACTATCAATGAGCAGTTCTTC	CASSVGGTINEQFF
TRBJ1-5	TRBV2	-	-	TGTGCCAGCGGGGCAGACGGTCAGCCCCAGCATTTT	CASGADGQPQHF
TRBJ1-5	TRBV19	-	-	TGTGCCAGTAGTAGGTTACCGGGTACGGTTTTGAGCAATCAGCCCCAGCATTTT	CASSRLPGTVLSNQPQHF
TRBJ1-5	TRBV7-8	-	-	TGTGCCAGCAGCTTTGAGAGTGGGCGTCAGCCCCAGCATTTT	CASSFESGRQPQHF
TRBJ2-2	TRBV10-1	-	-	TGCGCCAGCAGCCAGGGGATATTGAACACCGGGGAGCTGTTTTTT	CASSQGILNTGELFF
TRBJ2-1	TRBV10-2	-	TRBD2	TGCGCCAGCAGTGACCTGAACTCAGCGGGGGGGGCCAATGAGCAGTTCTTC	CASSDLNSAGGANEQFF
TRBJ1-1	TRBV5-4	-	TRBD1	TGTGCCAGCAGCCGGACAGGGGGCAACACTGAAGCTTTCTTT	CASSRTGGNTEAFF
TRBJ1-1	TRBV7-8	-	-	TGTGCCAGCAGCCCGGCGGGCCTCGAAGCTTTCTTT	CASSPAGLEAFF
TRBJ2-7	TRBV5-6	-	TRBD1	TGTGCCAGCAGCTTGCAAACAGGGGGCTCCTACGAGCAGTACTTC	CASSLQTGGSYEQYF